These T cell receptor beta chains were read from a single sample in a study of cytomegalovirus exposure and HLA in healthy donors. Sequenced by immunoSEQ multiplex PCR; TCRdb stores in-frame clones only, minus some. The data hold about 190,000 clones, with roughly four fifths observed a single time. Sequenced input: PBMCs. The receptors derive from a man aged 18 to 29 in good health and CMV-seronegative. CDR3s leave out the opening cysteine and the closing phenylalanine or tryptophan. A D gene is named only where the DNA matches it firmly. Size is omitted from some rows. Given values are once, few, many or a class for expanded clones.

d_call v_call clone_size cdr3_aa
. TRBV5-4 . ASSLYPDSNNEQF
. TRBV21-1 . ASSKAKGQGNQPQH
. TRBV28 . ASRPYRDQETQY
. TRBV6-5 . ASTPTPRGGTQY
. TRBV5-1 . ASSSPGGPTQY
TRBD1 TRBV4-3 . ASSQENQGENEQY
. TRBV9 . ASSVGQQGARPYNEQF
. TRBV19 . ASSMGTRHNEQF
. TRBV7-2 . ASSLEAGDGNTIY
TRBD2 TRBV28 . ASSLPGPGLADNEQF
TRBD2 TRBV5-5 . ASSLSNPAGAYEQY
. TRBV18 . ASSPQGQAGNTIY
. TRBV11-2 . ASSVNYEQY
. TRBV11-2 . ASSLQGGYQPQH
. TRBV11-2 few ASSSRLAKNIQY
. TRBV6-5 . ASSYPVREAF
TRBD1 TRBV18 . ASSPQNPGRQGVRDTEAF
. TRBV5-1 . ASSPLTGSYEQY
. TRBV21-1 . ASRKGVGRMNTEAF
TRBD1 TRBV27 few ASSLGTGGGQQY
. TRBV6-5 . ASRPFTGMTEAF
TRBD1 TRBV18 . ASSPRTGGRDETQY